These 24 T cell receptor beta chains were sequenced from one sample in a study of cytomegalovirus exposure and HLA in healthy donors. Amplification used 60 Vbeta primers and 13 Jbeta primers. Method: immunoSEQ multiplex PCR; TCRdb's copy keeps in-frame clones and lacks some. The table has 150,000 to 200,000 clones, over 70% seen once. The sequencing input was PBMCs. These receptors originate from a woman aged 30 to 39 in good health and CMV-seronegative.

The J gene is TRBJ2-7, the V gene TRBV6-6; D possibly corresponds to TRBD2 (5 bases). Germline lookup yields CDR1 MNHNY and CDR2 SVGAGI (reference sequence). V was trimmed by 4 bases and J by 4 bases, leaving 14 bases between them. The CDR3 loop spans 14 amino acids. CDR3 bases: TGTGCCAGCAGTTTCCCCGACGGGGTGTACGAGCAGTACTTC. It codes for CASSFPDGVYEQYF.

Comment on this clone: The junction shows a germline mismatch at one end, possibly a read error. The chain joins TRBV2 to TRBJ1-2; 10 bases line up with TRBD1. Germline values: CDR1 SNHLY, CDR2 FYNNEI. The CDR3 runs 14 residues. Here the CDR3 DNA reads TGTGCCAGCAGTCACGGGACAGGGGTCTATGTCTACACCTTC. Residues: CASSHGTGVYVYTF.

The rearrangement joins TRBV5-1 to TRBJ2-5, with 7 bases aligning to TRBD1. The trim removed 6 bases at V and 2 bases at J, leaving 13 bases unmatched. From germline, CDR1 is SGHRS and CDR2 YFSETQ. This CDR3 is built from 16 residues. CDR3 DNA sequence: TGCGCCAGCAACACAGGGGAAAGGGGCTCACAAGAGACCCAGTACTTC. The encoded protein is CASNTGERGSQETQYF.

This clone was observed a single time. The V call is TRBV20-1, the J call TRBJ2-2, with D possibly TRBD1 on 5 matching bases. Germline assignment: CDR1 DFQATT and CDR2 SNEGSKA (reference sequence). This CDR3 is 11 amino acids long. Between the trimmed V and J ends, which lost 5 bases and 6 bases, there was a span of 7 bases. The CDR3 region is CSALGPGELFF. CDR3 coding DNA: TGCAGTGCTCTGGGGCCCGGGGAGCTGTTTTTT.

This clone was recorded a few times. The chain joins TRBV5-1 to TRBJ1-5, with D unclear. This CDR3 has 13 residues. From germline, CDR1 is SGHRS and CDR2 YFSETQ. The ends were cut back, 2 bases at V and 9 bases at J, with 12 bases in the middle. The CDR3 loop reads CASSFRGPWPQHF. Written as DNA, the CDR3 is TGCGCCAGCAGCTTCAGAGGTCCCTGGCCCCAGCATTTT. The whole variable domain, filled in from reference TRBV5-1 and TRBJ1-5, reads KAGVTQTPRYLIKTRGQQVTLSCSPISGHRSVSWYQQTPGQGLQFLFEYFSETQRNKGNFPGRFSGRQFSNSRSEMNVSTLELGDSALYLCASSFRGPWPQHFGDGTRLSIL.

The CDR3 DNA is TGTGCCAGCAGCTTAGACCTGACAGGGTTCTATGGCTACACCTTC. Its protein is CASSLDLTGFYGYTF. The rearrangement joins TRBV11-2 to TRBJ1-2, with TRBD1 identical over 7 bases. The CDR3 spans 15 residues. Per germline, CDR1 SGHAT and CDR2 FQNNGV. The junction had 5 bases not matched to a gene; V was cut back by 0 bases and J by 4 bases. Using reference TRBV11-2 and TRBJ1-2 for the parts outside the CDR3, the full variable domain is EAGVAQSPRYKIIEKRQSVAFWCNPISGHATLYWYQQILGQGPKLLIQFQNNGVVDDSQLPKDRFSAERLKGVDSTLKIQPAKLEDSAVYLCASSLDLTGFYGYTFGSGTRLTVV.

The chain joins TRBV15 to TRBJ1-1; D perhaps matches TRBD1 (6 bases). V dropped 8 bases and J dropped 11 bases, with 21 bases sitting between them. This CDR3 region has 13 residues. Germline lookup yields CDR1 LNHNV and CDR2 YYDKDF (reference sequence). CDR3 in DNA: TGTGCCACCTTGGGGGCCGTCGGGCGGGTCGCTTTCTTT. Protein sequence: CATLGAVGRVAFF.

The chain couples TRBV7-2 to TRBJ2-7; 7 nucleotides align to TRBD2. The germline V gene has CDR1 SGHTA and CDR2 FQGNSA. Losses at the gene ends were 5 bases for V and 7 bases for J; bases not matched to a gene: 11. This CDR3 has 14 residues. Here the CDR3 DNA reads TGTGCCAGCAGCCGGAGCGCGGTGGGGGGGGAGCAGTACTTC. Translation: CASSRSAVGGEQYF.

The chain joins TRBV6-5 to TRBJ2-7, with no clear D. This CDR3 contains 13 residues. The germline CDR1 and CDR2 sequences are MNHEY and SVGAGI. Between the trimmed V and J ends, which lost 2 bases and 5 bases, there was a span of 10 bases. The CDR3 DNA reads TGTGCCAGCAGTTACGTCTACTCTCACGAGCAGTACTTC. Translating it yields CASSYVYSHEQYF.

This clone was observed a single time. Other nucleotide sequences from this sample produce the same CDR3. The V gene is TRBV5-1, the J gene TRBJ1-3, with unresolved D. CDR1 and CDR2 from the germline V gene are SGHRS and YFSETQ. Trimming took 5 bases from V and 4 from J, leaving 10 bases between them. The CDR3 runs 13 residues. CDR3 DNA: TGCGCCAGCAGAACGGGAACCGGAAACACCATATATTTT. Translating it yields CASRTGTGNTIYF.

The chain joins TRBV4-2 to TRBJ1-1; tentatively, D is TRBD1 (6 bases). CDR3 length equals 14 residues. The V gene lost 1 base and the J gene lost 4 bases, with 10 bases spanning the gap. Germline CDR1 LGHNA, CDR2 YNFKEQ. In nucleotides, the CDR3 is TGTGCCAGCAGCCAAGTGGGAGGGGGCACTGAAGCTTTCTTT. Translation: CASSQVGGGTEAFF.

The rearrangement uses TRBV2 and TRBJ1-1; 7 nucleotides agree with TRBD1. Germline V lookup: CDR1 SNHLY, CDR2 FYNNEI. This CDR3 region has 13 residues. With 5 bases clipped from V and 4 bases from J, the junction kept 4 bases outside the gene matches. CDR3 residues: CASSTRQGTEAFF. The CDR3 nucleotides read TGTGCCAGCAGTACCCGACAGGGCACTGAAGCTTTCTTT.

The chain is built from TRBV30 and TRBJ1-2; 7 bases match TRBD1. This CDR3 is 13 amino acids long. Trimming at V came to 0 bases and at J to 4 bases, leaving 2 bases not matched to a gene. Per germline, CDR1 GTSNPN and CDR2 SVGIG (reference sequence). DNA of the CDR3: TGTGCCTGGAGTGTTAGGACAGGCTATGGCTACACCTTC. It specifies CAWSVRTGYGYTF.

The V gene is TRBV30, the J gene TRBJ2-7; 11 bases agree with TRBD2. The junction had 8 bases not matched to a gene; V was cut back by 6 bases and J by 4 bases. CDR1 and CDR2 (germline): GTSNPN, SVGIG (reference sequence). The CDR3 length is 14 residues. The CDR3 reads CACGRLAGTYEQYF. The CDR3 DNA is TGTGCCTGTGGGAGACTAGCGGGGACATACGAGCAGTACTTC.

The rearrangement joins TRBV7-9 to TRBJ1-1; TRBD1 agrees at 11 bases. This CDR3 has 13 amino acids. The V and J ends lost 4 bases and 14 bases, in that order; junction bases with no gene match: 9. Looked up from germline, CDR1 is SEHNR and CDR2 is FQNEAQ (reference sequence). CDR3 sequence reads: CASSYDGTGGSFF. The CDR3 nucleotides read TGTGCCAGCAGCTATGACGGGACAGGGGGATCCTTCTTT.

The chain is built from TRBV30 and TRBJ2-6; 7 bases are a match to TRBD1. Per germline, CDR1 GTSNPN and CDR2 SVGIG (reference sequence). CDR3 length: 15 amino acids. The junction had 6 bases not matched to a gene; V was cut back by 2 bases and J by 5 bases. Here the CDR3 reads CAWSLGTARANVLTF. In DNA form, the CDR3 reads TGTGCCTGGAGTCTAGGGACAGCTAGGGCCAACGTCCTGACTTTC.

The chain uses TRBV4-1 and TRBJ2-1, with 9 nucleotides matching TRBD2. There are 16 residues in the CDR3. V shed 4 bases, J shed 6 bases, and the junction held 10 bases outside the gene matches. Germline lookup yields CDR1 MGHRA and CDR2 YSYEKL. The CDR3 sequence is CASSPPRGGGGNEQFF. The CDR3 region has the DNA TGCGCCAGCAGCCCCCCTCGGGGCGGGGGGGGCAATGAGCAGTTCTTC.

This chain joins TRBV7-9 and TRBJ1-1; tentative D call: TRBD1 (5 bases). The V end lost 2 bases, the J end lost 7 bases, and 20 bases lay between the germline ends. The CDR3 spans 16 residues. Germline CDR1 and CDR2: SEHNR and FQNEAQ (reference sequence). The CDR3 nucleotides are TGTGCCAGCAGCTTATTAAGTGGAGGGGACTTCGGTGAAGCTTTCTTT. Amino acid sequence: CASSLLSGGDFGEAFF.

This clone was observed a handful of times. The J gene is TRBJ1-5, the V gene TRBV5-4, with a possible D match to TRBD1 (5 bases). The CDR3 totals 18 residues. Trimming took 1 base from V and 3 from J, leaving 20 bases between them. Per the germline V gene, CDR1 is SGHNT and CDR2 is YYREEE (reference sequence). The CDR3 protein is CASSLSIGGGVTNQPQHF. CDR3 bases: TGTGCCAGCAGCTTGAGTATCGGGGGAGGGGTTACCAATCAGCCCCAGCATTTT.

V is TRBV5-1 and J is TRBJ2-7, with D maybe TRBD2 (6 bases). CDR1 is SGHRS and CDR2 is YFSETQ in the germline V gene. Trimming pared 4 bases from V and 7 bases from J, leaving 18 bases between. The CDR3 spans 14 residues. The CDR3 DNA follows: TGCGCCAGCAGCACGCGGGACCGCGCCCTGGAGCAGTACTTC. It codes for CASSTRDRALEQYF.

The CDR3 loop reads CAISDEGGVTYEQYF. The CDR3 DNA is TGTGCCATCAGTGATGAGGGAGGAGTTACCTACGAGCAGTACTTC. The chain joins TRBV10-3 to TRBJ2-5; D may be TRBD2 (6 bases). The J call may not be correct, given that the DNA end is closer to TRBJ2-7. This CDR3 is built from 15 residues. The germline V gene has CDR1 ENHRY and CDR2 SYGVKD.

The chain is built from TRBV14 and TRBJ1-6, with D tentatively TRBD1 (6 bases). The CDR3 length is 15 residues. Per the germline V gene, CDR1 is SGHDN and CDR2 is FVKESK. V was pared by 0 bases and J by 9 bases, with 12 bases between. CDR3 nucleotides: TGTGCCAGCAGCCAAGAGAGGGGGAAGCGTTCACCCCTCCACTTT. This translates into CASSQERGKRSPLHF.

V usage is TRBV18 and J usage is TRBJ2-4; TRBD2 matches at 10 bases. Trimming cost V 3 bases and J 7 bases; bases outside gene matches: 6. This CDR3 comprises 15 residues. Germline-derived CDR1 and CDR2 are KGHSH and LQKENI. The CDR3 sequence is CASSPLISGGNIQYF. For the CDR3, the DNA is TGTGCCAGCTCACCTCTAATTAGCGGGGGGAACATTCAGTACTTC.

This sequence joins TRBV18 and TRBJ1-1; 7 bases are a match to TRBD1. Germline trimming cut 4 bases from V and 4 bases from J; bases unmatched to any gene: 3. Germline lookup yields CDR1 KGHSH and CDR2 LQKENI. This CDR3 comprises 13 residues. The CDR3 loop reads CASSQQGRTEAFF. CDR3 in DNA: TGTGCCAGCTCACAACAGGGGCGCACTGAAGCTTTCTTT.